This TCR beta chain appears in the sequencing data of a study of T-cell reconstitution after alpha-beta-depleted transplantation in children. Germline V lookup: CDR1 SGHDN, CDR2 FVKESK. This CDR3 is 16 amino acids long. Unmatched junction bases numbered 6, after V lost 0 bases and J lost 8 bases. This clonotype is labeled medium-sized (0.01 to 0.1%). A library of TCRbeta sequences, prepared with unique molecular identifiers, was generated. From the PCR reads, TCRdb called clonotypes with MiXCR, one entry per CDR3 protein. The table shows some 15,000 distinct CDR3 sequences, with approximately 5.3% occurring only once.

The sample was PBMCs, taken before TCRalphabeta/CD19-depleted stem cell transplant. The J gene is TRBJ2-1, the V gene TRBV14, with TRBD2 identical over 11 bases. This sequence originates from a boy younger than 18 with acute lymphoblastic leukemia, due to receive a stem cell transplant. The CDR3 sequence: CASSQDASGRSYEQFF. DNA of the CDR3: TGTGCCAGCAGCCAAGATGCTAGCGGGAGGAGTTATGAGCAGTTCTTC.